These 15 T cell receptor beta chains share one sample of origin, sequenced in a study of human T cells and chemical hapten exposure. The time point here: patch test 1, 2 weeks after DPC sensitization. Sample treatment: therapeutic diphenylcyclopropenone sensitization with weekly scalp DPC. Each CDR3 protein gets one entry after TCRdb re-called the RACE reads with MiXCR. The sample holds about 69,000 distinct CDR3 sequences, 32% seen once. This specimen consisted of whole blood, obtained in connection with sensitization to the hapten diphenylcyclopropenone (DPC). Receptors were obtained from a middle-aged man with alopecia areata. Some clones in this sample may be carry-over from other donors' samples.

The chain links TRBV27 to TRBJ2-6; no reliable D call. V was clipped by 7 bases and J by 4 bases, with 14 bases between them. The germline gives CDR1 MNHEY, CDR2 SMNVEV (reference sequence). The CDR3 is 15 amino acids. In DNA, the CDR3 is TGTGCCAGCATGCTCCTAGGAGTGGGGGCCAACGTCCTGACTTTC. Translated, it gives CASMLLGVGANVLTF.

Ten or more counts support this clonotype. The rearrangement joins TRBV12-3 or TRBV12-4 to TRBJ1-1; D possibly corresponds to TRBD1 (6 bases). The V gene lost 2 bases and the J gene lost 11 bases, with 9 bases spanning the gap. The CDR3 totals 11 residues. CDR3 coding DNA: TGTGCCAGCAGTTTACAGGGGCGGGCTTTCTTT. Amino acid sequence: CASSLQGRAFF.

The V and J genes are TRBV6-2 or TRBV6-3 and TRBJ1-5; D might be TRBD1 (6 bases). The germline CDR1 and CDR2 sequences are MNHEY and SVGEGT. With 4 bases removed from V and 0 bases from J, the gap between germline ends came to 19 bases. The length of the CDR3 is 18 residues. CDR3 in amino acids: CASSSDSRRGYSNQPQHF. In DNA, the CDR3 is TGTGCCAGCAGTTCGGACAGCCGGAGAGGCTATAGCAATCAGCCCCAGCATTTT.

In this sample, this clonotype turned up a few times. The chain couples TRBV2 to TRBJ2-2; 9 bases agree with TRBD2. CDR1 SNHLY and CDR2 FYNNEI come from the germline V gene. The CDR3 is 15 amino acids. V shed 5 bases, J shed 3 bases, and the junction held 4 bases outside the gene matches. CDR3 bases: TGTGCCAGCAGTATAACTAGCGGGTACACCGGGGAGCTGTTTTTT. Translated: CASSITSGYTGELFF.

The rearrangement links TRBV10-3 to TRBJ2-7; 10 bases are a match to TRBD1. Trimming cost V 2 bases and J 3 bases; bases outside gene matches: 4. The CDR3 totals 15 residues. Per the germline V gene, CDR1 is ENHRY and CDR2 is SYGVKD. This CDR3 reads CAISERDRGFYEQYF. The CDR3 region has the DNA TGTGCCATCAGTGAGAGGGACAGGGGTTTCTACGAGCAGTACTTC.

This clonotype was observed a handful of times. The gene calls are TRBV20-1 and TRBJ2-7; TRBD2 matches at 7 bases. The J segment lost 2 bases and the V segment lost 4 bases, leaving 8 bases of the junction unmatched. Germline V gene lookup returns CDR1 DFQATT and CDR2 SNEGSKA (reference sequence). The CDR3 runs to 14 residues. In DNA, the CDR3 is TGCAGTGCTAAGCGGGGAGGGGCAACCTACGAGCAGTACTTC. Translation: CSAKRGGATYEQYF.

This clonotype was observed a few times. The chain is built from TRBV10-3 and TRBJ1-1, with 7 bases fitting TRBD1. Germline V gives CDR1 ENHRY, CDR2 SYGVKD. This CDR3 has 13 amino acids. V gave up 5 bases and J gave up 3 bases; unmatched junction bases: 3. The CDR3 region has the DNA TGTGCCATCAGTACAGGGGCGCACACTGAAGCTTTCTTT. Translated: CAISTGAHTEAFF.

This clonotype was seen a handful of times. This chain uses TRBV27 with TRBJ2-7, with 11 bases identical to TRBD1. The CDR3 contains 14 residues. Germline V gene lookup returns CDR1 MNHEY and CDR2 SMNVEV (reference sequence). With V trimmed by 7 bases and J by 3 bases, 5 bases remained unmatched. CDR3 in DNA: TGTGCCAGCACCTCCGGGACAGGGGGCTACGAGCAGTACTTC. It specifies CASTSGTGGYEQYF.

The gene calls are TRBV19 and TRBJ2-1; D is unresolved. Trimming stripped 7 bases from V and 6 bases from J, with 16 bases between. Looked up from germline, CDR1 is LNHDA and CDR2 is SQIVND (reference sequence). The CDR3 contains 14 residues. This CDR3 is CASMNRDNGNEQFF. The CDR3 bases are TGTGCCAGTATGAATAGGGATAATGGCAATGAGCAGTTCTTC.

The gene calls are TRBV5-1 and TRBJ2-4; TRBD1 agrees at 7 bases. V dropped 5 bases and J dropped 0; count of bases not matched to a gene: 11. The CDR3 is 17 residues long. Germline V CDR1 and CDR2: SGHRS, YFSETQ. As DNA, the CDR3 is TGCGCCAGCAGGACGATACCGGGACAGATAGCCAAAAACATTCAGTACTTC. This gives the protein CASRTIPGQIAKNIQYF.

This clonotype was found a few times. The J gene is TRBJ2-3, the V gene TRBV3-1, with 11 bases aligning to TRBD2. There are 19 residues in the CDR3. Germline CDR1 and CDR2: LGHDT and YNNKEL (reference sequence). With 0 bases clipped from V and 0 bases from J, the junction kept 8 bases outside the gene matches. The CDR3 sequence is CASSQDKLAGASSTDTQYF. CDR3 bases: TGTGCCAGCAGCCAAGATAAACTAGCGGGAGCCTCTAGCACAGATACGCAGTATTTT.

This clonotype was observed a few times. The chain joins TRBV5-4 to TRBJ2-5, with TRBD1 as a possible D gene (6 bases). Germline CDR1 reads SGHNT; CDR2 reads YYREEE (reference sequence). CDR3 size: 14 residues. V lost 0 bases, J lost 5 bases, and 11 bases lay in between. CDR3 protein: CASSLGGPSETQYF. The CDR3 nucleotides are TGTGCCAGCAGCTTGGGGGGGCCTAGCGAGACCCAGTACTTC.

This rearrangement joins TRBV2 to TRBJ2-3; TRBD2 matches at 10 bases. CDR3 size: 15 residues. The junction had 6 bases not matched to a gene; V was cut back by 4 bases and J by 5 bases. The V gene's germline CDR1 is SNHLY and CDR2 FYNNEI. CDR3 in DNA: TGTGCCAGCAGTGGATTGGCTAGCGGGAGAGATACGCAGTATTTT. Residues: CASSGLASGRDTQYF. The whole variable domain, remainder taken from reference TRBV2 and TRBJ2-3, is EPEVTQTPSHQVTQMGQEVILRCVPISNHLYFYWYRQILGQKVEFLVSFYNNEISEKSEIFDDQFSVERPDGSNFTLKIRSTKLEDSAMYFCASSGLASGRDTQYFGPGTRLTVL.

V and J are TRBV5-1 and TRBJ1-1; D is ambiguous. The CDR3 extends over 13 amino acids. The germline CDR1 and CDR2 sequences are SGHRS and YFSETQ. Trimming took 3 bases from V and 5 from J, leaving 11 bases between them. The CDR3 DNA reads TGCGCCAGCAGCTCCCCACCGGGGACTGAAGCTTTCTTT. Translation gives CASSSPPGTEAFF.

The V call is TRBV24-1, the J call TRBJ1-1, with D uncertain. In germline, CDR1 is KGHDR, CDR2 SFDVKD. V was trimmed by 12 bases and J by 4 bases, leaving 14 bases between them. The CDR3 is 12 amino acids. In nucleotides, the CDR3 is TGTGCCTCGGGCGGAGTCGGCACTGAAGCTTTCTTT. As protein: CASGGVGTEAFF.